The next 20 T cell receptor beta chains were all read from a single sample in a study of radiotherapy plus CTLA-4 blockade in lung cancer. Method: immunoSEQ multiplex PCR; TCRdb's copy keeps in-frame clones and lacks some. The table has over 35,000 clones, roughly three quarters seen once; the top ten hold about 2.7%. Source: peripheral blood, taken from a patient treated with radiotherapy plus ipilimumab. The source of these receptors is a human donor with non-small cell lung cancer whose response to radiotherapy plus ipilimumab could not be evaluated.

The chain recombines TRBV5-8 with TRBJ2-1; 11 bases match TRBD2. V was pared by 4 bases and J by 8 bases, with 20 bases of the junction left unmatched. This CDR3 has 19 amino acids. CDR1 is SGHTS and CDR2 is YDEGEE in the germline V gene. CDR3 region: CASSGGATSGSMGGHEQFF. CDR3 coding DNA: TGTGCCAGCAGCGGGGGGGCCACTAGCGGGAGCATGGGGGGGCATGAGCAGTTCTTC. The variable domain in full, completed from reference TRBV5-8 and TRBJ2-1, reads EAGVTQSPTHLIKTRGQQATLRCSPISGHTSVYWYQQALGLGLQFLLWYDEGEERNRGNFPPRFSGRQFPNYSSELNVNALELEDSALYLCASSGGATSGSMGGHEQFFGPGTRLTVL.

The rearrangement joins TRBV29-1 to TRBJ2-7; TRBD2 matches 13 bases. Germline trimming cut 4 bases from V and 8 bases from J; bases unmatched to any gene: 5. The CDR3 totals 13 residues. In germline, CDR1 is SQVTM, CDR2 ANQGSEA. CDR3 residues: CSVGLAGGPKQYF. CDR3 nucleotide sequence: TGCAGCGTTGGACTAGCGGGAGGCCCTAAGCAGTACTTC.

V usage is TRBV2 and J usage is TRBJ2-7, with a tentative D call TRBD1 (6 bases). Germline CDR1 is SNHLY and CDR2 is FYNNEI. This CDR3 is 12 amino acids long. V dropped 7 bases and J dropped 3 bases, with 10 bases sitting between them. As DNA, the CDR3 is TGTGCCAGCACTGGGACAATCTACGAGCAGTACTTC. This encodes CASTGTIYEQYF.

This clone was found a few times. CDR3 DNA sequence: TGTGCCTGGACCCCGGGACAGGGGGCAAGCAATCAGCCCCAGCATTTT. Its protein product is CAWTPGQGASNQPQHF. V usage is TRBV30 and J usage is TRBJ1-5; 12 nucleotides line up with TRBD1. The CDR3 extends over 16 amino acids. Germline lookup yields CDR1 GTSNPN and CDR2 SVGIG (reference sequence). V shed 4 bases and J 1 base; nucleotides not matched to a gene: 5.

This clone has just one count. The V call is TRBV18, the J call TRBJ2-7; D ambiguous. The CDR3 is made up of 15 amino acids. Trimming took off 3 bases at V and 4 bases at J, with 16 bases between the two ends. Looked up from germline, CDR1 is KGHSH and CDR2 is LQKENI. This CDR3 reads CASSPQRSSRYEQYF. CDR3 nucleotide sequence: TGTGCCAGCTCACCTCAACGTAGTAGTCGTTACGAGCAGTACTTC.

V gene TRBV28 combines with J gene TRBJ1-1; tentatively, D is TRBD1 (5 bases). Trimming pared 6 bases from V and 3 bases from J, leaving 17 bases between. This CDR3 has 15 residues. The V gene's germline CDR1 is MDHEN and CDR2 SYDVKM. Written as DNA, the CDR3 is TGTGCCAGCAGGGACGGGTGGCAGGGTGACACTGAAGCTTTCTTT. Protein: CASRDGWQGDTEAFF. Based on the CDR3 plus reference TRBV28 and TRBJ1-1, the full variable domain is DVKVTQSSRYLVKRTGEKVFLECVQDMDHENMFWYRQDPGLGLRLIYFSYDVKMKEKGDIPEGYSVSREKKERFSLILESASTNQTSMYLCASRDGWQGDTEAFFGQGTRLTVV.

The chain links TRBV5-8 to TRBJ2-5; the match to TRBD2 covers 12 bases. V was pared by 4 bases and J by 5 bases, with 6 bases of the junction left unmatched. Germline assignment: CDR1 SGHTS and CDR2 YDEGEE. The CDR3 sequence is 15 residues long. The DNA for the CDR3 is TGTGCCAGCAGCCTAGCGGGAGGGCCGGGGGAGACCCAGTACTTC. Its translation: CASSLAGGPGETQYF.

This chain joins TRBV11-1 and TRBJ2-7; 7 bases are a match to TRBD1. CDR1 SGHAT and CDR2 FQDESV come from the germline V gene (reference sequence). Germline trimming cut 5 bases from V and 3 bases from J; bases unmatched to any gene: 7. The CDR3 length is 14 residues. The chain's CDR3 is CASSLRDSIYEQYF. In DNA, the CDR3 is TGTGCCAGCAGCCTTAGGGACAGTATCTACGAGCAGTACTTC.

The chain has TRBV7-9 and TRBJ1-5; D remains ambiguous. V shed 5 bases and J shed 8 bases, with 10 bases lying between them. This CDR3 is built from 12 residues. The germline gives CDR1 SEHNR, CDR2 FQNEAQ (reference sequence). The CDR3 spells CASSLDGEPQHF. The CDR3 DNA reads TGTGCCAGCAGCCTTGACGGAGAGCCCCAGCATTTT.

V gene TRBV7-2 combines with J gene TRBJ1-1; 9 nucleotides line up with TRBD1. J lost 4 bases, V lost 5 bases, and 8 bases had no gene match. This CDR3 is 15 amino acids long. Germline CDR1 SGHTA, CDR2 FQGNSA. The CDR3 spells CASSNSGTGSTEAFF. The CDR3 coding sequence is TGTGCCAGCAGCAATTCCGGGACAGGGAGCACTGAAGCTTTCTTT.

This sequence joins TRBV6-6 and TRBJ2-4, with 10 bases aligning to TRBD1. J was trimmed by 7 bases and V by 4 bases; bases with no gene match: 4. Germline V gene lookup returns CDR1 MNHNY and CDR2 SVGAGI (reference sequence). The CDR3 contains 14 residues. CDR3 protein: CASSFPGQGNIQYF. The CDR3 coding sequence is TGTGCCAGCAGTTTTCCGGGACAGGGGAACATTCAGTACTTC.

The CDR3 region is CSVGSGNIQYF. In nucleotides, the CDR3 is TGCAGCGTTGGGTCGGGAAACATTCAGTACTTC. J is TRBJ2-4 and V is TRBV29-1; D ambiguous. The ends were cut back, 4 bases at V and 6 bases at J, with 7 bases in the middle. CDR1 and CDR2 from the germline V gene are SQVTM and ANQGSEA. This CDR3 comprises 11 residues. The full variable domain, in which reference TRBV29-1 and TRBJ2-4 provide the parts outside the CDR3, is SAVISQKPSRDICQRGTSLTIQCQVDSQVTMMFWYRQQPGQSLTLIATANQGSEATYESGFVIDKFPISRPNLTFSTLTVSNMSPEDSSIYLCSVGSGNIQYFGAGTRLSVL.

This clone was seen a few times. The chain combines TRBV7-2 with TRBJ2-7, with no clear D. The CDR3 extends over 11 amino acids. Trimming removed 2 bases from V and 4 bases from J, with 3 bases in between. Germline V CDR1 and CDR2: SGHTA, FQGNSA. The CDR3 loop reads CASSLPYEQYF. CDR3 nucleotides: TGTGCCAGCAGCTTACCTTACGAGCAGTACTTC.

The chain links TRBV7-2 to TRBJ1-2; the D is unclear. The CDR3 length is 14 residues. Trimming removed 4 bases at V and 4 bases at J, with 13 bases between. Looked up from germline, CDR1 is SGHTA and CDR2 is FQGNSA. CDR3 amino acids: CASSSGFTSYGYTF. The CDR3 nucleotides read TGTGCCAGCAGCTCGGGGTTCACCTCCTATGGCTACACCTTC. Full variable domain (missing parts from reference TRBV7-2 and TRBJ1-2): GAGVSQSPSNKVTEKGKDVELRCDPISGHTALYWYRQSLGQGLEFLIYFQGNSAPDKSGLPSDRFSAERTGGSVSTLTIQRTQQEDSAVYLCASSSGFTSYGYTFGSGTRLTVV.

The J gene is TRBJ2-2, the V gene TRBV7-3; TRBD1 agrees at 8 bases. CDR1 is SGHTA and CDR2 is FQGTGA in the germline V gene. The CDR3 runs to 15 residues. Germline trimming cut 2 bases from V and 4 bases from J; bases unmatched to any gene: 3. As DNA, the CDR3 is TGTGCCAGCAGCTTACAGGGGGCGTTCACCGGGGAGCTGTTTTTT. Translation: CASSLQGAFTGELFF.

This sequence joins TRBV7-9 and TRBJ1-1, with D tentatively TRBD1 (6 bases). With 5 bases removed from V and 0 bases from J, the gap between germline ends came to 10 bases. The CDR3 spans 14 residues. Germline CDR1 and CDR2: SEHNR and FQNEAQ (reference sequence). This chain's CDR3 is CASSPGQMNTEAFF. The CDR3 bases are TGTGCCAGCAGCCCAGGACAGATGAACACTGAAGCTTTCTTT.

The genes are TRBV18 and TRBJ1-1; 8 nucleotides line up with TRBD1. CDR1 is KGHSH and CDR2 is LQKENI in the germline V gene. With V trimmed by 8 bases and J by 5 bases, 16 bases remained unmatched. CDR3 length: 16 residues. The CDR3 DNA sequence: TGTGCCAGCACCCAGCCAGGACAGGGAAGGAAGACTGAAGCTTTCTTT. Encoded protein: CASTQPGQGRKTEAFF.

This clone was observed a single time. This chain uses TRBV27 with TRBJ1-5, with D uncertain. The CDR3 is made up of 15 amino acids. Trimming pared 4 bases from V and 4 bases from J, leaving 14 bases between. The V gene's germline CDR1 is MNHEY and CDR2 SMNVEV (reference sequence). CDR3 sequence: CASSSLGWRNQPQHF. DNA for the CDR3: TGTGCCAGCAGTTCCCTTGGCTGGAGGAATCAGCCCCAGCATTTT.

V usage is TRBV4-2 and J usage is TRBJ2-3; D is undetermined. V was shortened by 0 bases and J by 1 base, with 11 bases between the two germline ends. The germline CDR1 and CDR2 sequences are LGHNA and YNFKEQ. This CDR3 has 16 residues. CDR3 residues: CASSQDFTSGTDTQYF. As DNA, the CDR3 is TGTGCCAGCAGCCAAGACTTCACGTCGGGCACAGATACGCAGTATTTT.

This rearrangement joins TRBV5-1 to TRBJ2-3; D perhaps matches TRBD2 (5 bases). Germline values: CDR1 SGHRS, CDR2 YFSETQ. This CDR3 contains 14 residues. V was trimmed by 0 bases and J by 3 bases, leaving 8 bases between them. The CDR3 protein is CASSLGWRTDTQYF. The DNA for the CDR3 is TGCGCCAGCAGCTTGGGGTGGAGGACAGATACGCAGTATTTT.